This T cell receptor beta chain derives from a study of regulatory T cells in long-lasting Graves disease. Turning to the study itself: Graves' patients with a new diagnosis had received antithyroid drugs under 3 months.

Time point meaning: newly diagnosed GD, antithyroid drugs for less than 3 months. PBMC-extracted RNA yielded the TCR library. This clonotype was observed many times. Its antigen is currently unknown. Study-level points and caveats: Whereas about a thousand public clonotypes were shared by new patients, persistent patients shared more, at a few thousand. Persistent cases of Graves' showed reduced TCR diversity relative to newly diagnosed patients.

CDR1 and CDR2 (germline): KGHSH, LQKENI. The CDR3 contains 14 residues. After removal of 0 bases from V and 2 bases from J, the junction contained 0 bases not matched to a gene. Researchers made TCR beta libraries by using iRepertoire HTBI primers and running Arm-PCR on CDR3 regions. MiXCR was run by TCRdb on the multiplex PCR reads, yielding one entry per CDR3 protein. The sample records about 470,000 distinct CDR3 sequences, more than 12% being singletons. The data were also submitted as part of a second study, on T cells in Graves' hyperthyroidism and ophthalmopathy.

The sample here was peripheral blood mononuclear cells (PBMCs), taken at new diagnosis, from a patient treated with antithyroid drugs. The receptor was isolated from a woman in her 30s with Graves disease. The chain joins TRBV18 to TRBJ2-7; 8 positions match TRBD1. DNA for the CDR3: TGTGCCAGCTCACCACCGACAGGGGCCTACGAGCAGTACTTC. This sequence encodes CASSPPTGAYEQYF.